Reported below is one T cell receptor (beta chain). These data are taken from a study of long-term antiretroviral therapy in people with HIV. The ends were cut back, 3 bases at V and 7 bases at J, with 21 bases in the middle. Germline CDR1 is MNHNS and CDR2 is SASEGT. This CDR3 is 17 amino acids long. A v3.0 immunoSEQ assay was performed at survey level. Clones were read by immunoSEQ multiplex PCR, and TCRdb kept only the in-frame ones, dropping some. The sample consists of about 25,000 clones, around 87% of them appearing once. The starting material was unsorted PBMCs, obtained 1.9 years after starting antiretroviral therapy. The gene calls are TRBV6-1 and TRBJ1-4; possibly TRBD1 for D (6 bases). This TCR was recovered from a woman under 40 with HIV. DNA for the CDR3: TGTGCCAGCAGTGACGATCTGGACAGTGCTGTGGTTGAAAAACTGTTTTTT. It translates to CASSDDLDSAVVEKLFF.